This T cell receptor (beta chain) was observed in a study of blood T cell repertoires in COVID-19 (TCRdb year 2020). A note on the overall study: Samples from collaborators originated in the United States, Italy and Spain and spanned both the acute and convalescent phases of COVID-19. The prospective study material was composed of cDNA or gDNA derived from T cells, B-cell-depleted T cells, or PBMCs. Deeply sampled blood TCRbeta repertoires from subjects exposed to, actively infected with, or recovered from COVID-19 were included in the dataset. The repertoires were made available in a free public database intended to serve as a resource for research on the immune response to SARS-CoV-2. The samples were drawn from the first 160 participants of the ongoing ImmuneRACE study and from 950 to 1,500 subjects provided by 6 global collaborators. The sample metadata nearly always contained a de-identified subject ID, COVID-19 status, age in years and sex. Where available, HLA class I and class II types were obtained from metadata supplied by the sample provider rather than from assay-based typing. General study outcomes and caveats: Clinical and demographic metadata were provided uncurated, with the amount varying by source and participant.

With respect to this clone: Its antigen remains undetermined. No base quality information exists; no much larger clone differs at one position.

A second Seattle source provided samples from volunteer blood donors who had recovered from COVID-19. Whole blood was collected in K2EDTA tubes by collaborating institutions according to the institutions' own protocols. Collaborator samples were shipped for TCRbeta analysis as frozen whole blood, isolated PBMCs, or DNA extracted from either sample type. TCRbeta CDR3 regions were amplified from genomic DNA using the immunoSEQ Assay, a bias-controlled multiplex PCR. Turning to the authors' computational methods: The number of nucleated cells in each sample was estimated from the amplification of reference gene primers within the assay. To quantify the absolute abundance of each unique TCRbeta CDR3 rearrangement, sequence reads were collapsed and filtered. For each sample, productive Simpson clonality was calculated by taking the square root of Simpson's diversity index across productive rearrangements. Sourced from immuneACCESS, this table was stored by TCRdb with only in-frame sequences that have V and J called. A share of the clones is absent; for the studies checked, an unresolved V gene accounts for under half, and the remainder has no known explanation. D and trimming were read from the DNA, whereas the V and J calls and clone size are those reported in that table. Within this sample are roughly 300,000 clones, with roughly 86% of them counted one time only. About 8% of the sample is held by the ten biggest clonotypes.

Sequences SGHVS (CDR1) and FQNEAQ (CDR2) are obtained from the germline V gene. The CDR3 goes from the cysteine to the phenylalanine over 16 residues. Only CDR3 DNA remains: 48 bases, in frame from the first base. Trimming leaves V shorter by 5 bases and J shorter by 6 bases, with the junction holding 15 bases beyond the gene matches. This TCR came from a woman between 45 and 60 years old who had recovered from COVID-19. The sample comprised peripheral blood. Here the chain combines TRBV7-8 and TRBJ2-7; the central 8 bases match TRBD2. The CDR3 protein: CASSATSANAHGEQYF. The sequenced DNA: TGTGCCAGCAGCGCGACTAGCGCGAACGCCCATGGCGAGCAGTACTTC. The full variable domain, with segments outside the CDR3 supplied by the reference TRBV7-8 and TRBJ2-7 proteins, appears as GAGVSQSPRYKVAKRGQDVALRCDPISGHVSLFWYQQALGQGPEFLTYFQNEAQLDKSGLPSDRFFAERPEGSVSTLKIQRTQQEDSAVYLCASSATSANAHGEQYFGPGTRLTVT.